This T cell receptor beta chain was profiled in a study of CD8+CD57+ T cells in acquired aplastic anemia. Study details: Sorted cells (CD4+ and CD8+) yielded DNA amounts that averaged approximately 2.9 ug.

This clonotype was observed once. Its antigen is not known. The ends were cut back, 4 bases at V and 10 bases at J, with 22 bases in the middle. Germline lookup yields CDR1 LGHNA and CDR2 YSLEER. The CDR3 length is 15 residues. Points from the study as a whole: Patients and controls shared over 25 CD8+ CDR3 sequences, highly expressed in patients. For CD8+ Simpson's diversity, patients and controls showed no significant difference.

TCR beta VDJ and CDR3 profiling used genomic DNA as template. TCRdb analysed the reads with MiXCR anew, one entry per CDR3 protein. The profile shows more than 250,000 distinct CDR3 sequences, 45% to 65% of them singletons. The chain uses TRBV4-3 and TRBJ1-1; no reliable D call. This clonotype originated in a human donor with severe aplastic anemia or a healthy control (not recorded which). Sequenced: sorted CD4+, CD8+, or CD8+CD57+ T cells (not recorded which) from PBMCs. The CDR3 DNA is TGCGCCAGCAGCCTTACGTACAAATTGGACGGAGGAGCTTTCTTT. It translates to CASSLTYKLDGGAFF.